Following are 19 T cell receptor beta chains from one sample sequenced in a study of regulatory T cells in long-lasting Graves disease. Time point described: newly diagnosed GD, antithyroid drugs for less than 3 months. Making the TCR library involved RNA that had been extracted from PBMCs. HTBI primers from iRepertoire and Arm-PCR of CDR3 regions yielded the TCR beta libraries. MiXCR, applied by TCRdb to the multiplex PCR reads, yields one record per CDR3 protein. The sample has around 470,000 distinct CDR3 sequences, about 15% seen once. These data were also filed under a second study, of T cells in Graves' hyperthyroidism and ophthalmopathy.

Here the sequenced sample was peripheral blood mononuclear cells (PBMCs), taken at new diagnosis, from a patient treated with antithyroid drugs. Source of these receptors: a woman between 50 and 59 years old with Graves disease.

This clonotype has ten or more counts. DNA of the CDR3: TGTGCCAGCAGCTCCTCGCAGGGGGTCGCCCACGAGCAGTACTTC. Protein: CASSSSQGVAHEQYF. V and J are TRBV28 and TRBJ2-7; 7 nucleotides match TRBD1. Germline V gene sequence: CDR1 MDHEN, CDR2 SYDVKM. This CDR3 has 15 amino acids. The J segment lost 5 bases and the V segment lost 6 bases, leaving 13 bases of the junction unmatched.

This clonotype has just a few counts. The V and J genes are TRBV19 and TRBJ1-1, with D possibly TRBD1 on 5 matching bases. Deletions cut 3 bases from V and 8 bases from J, with 13 bases between. CDR1 is LNHDA and CDR2 is SQIVND in the germline V gene (reference sequence). CDR3 size: 13 residues. CDR3: CASSIQGEGEAFF. DNA for the CDR3: TGTGCCAGTAGTATCCAAGGGGAGGGAGAAGCTTTCTTT.

This clonotype was seen ten or more times. J is TRBJ2-7 and V is TRBV27; TRBD1 or TRBD2 may be the D gene (5 bases each). The CDR3 runs 15 residues. V dropped 4 bases and J dropped 0 bases, with 13 bases sitting between them. The V gene's germline CDR1 is MNHEY and CDR2 SMNVEV (reference sequence). This CDR3 is CASSSSPGASYEQYF. CDR3 nucleotides: TGTGCCAGCAGTTCTTCCCCCGGGGCCTCCTACGAGCAGTACTTC.

This clonotype was detected only a few times. The chain has TRBV27 and TRBJ1-4; no reliable D call. CDR1 is MNHEY, CDR2 SMNVEV, per germline (reference sequence). The CDR3 has 15 amino acids. V was shortened by 6 bases and J by 5 bases, with 16 bases between the two germline ends. CDR3 in amino acids: CASSPNPGPNEKLFF. The CDR3 nucleotides are TGTGCCAGCAGCCCGAACCCGGGCCCCAATGAAAAACTGTTTTTT.

This sequence joins TRBV5-4 and TRBJ1-6, with 7 bases matching TRBD1. Per germline, CDR1 SGHNT and CDR2 YYREEE (reference sequence). The V gene end was trimmed by 2 bases and the J gene end by 7 bases; junction bases not matched to a gene: 9. This CDR3 contains 16 residues. This CDR3 is CASSFAFDRVNSPLHF. In nucleotides, the CDR3 is TGTGCCAGCAGCTTCGCCTTTGACAGGGTCAATTCACCCCTCCACTTT.

J is TRBJ1-6 and V is TRBV18; no reliable D call. The V end was cut by 2 bases, the J end by 5 bases, with 10 bases between. CDR3 length equals 15 residues. CDR1 KGHSH and CDR2 LQKENI come from the germline V gene. Here the CDR3 reads CASSPRTPDNSPLHF. In DNA form, the CDR3 reads TGTGCCAGCTCACCAAGGACCCCGGATAATTCACCCCTCCACTTT. The whole variable domain, remainder taken from reference TRBV18 and TRBJ1-6, is NAGVMQNPRHLVRRRGQEARLRCSPMKGHSHVYWYRQLPEEGLKFMVYLQKENIIDESGMPKERFSAEFPKEGPSILRIQQVVRGDSAAYFCASSPRTPDNSPLHFGNGTRLTVT.

This clonotype has only a few counts. The chain has TRBV18 and TRBJ1-3, with 7 bases that match TRBD1. Germline values: CDR1 KGHSH, CDR2 LQKENI. CDR3 length: 16 amino acids. Trimming cost V 0 bases and J 4 bases; bases outside gene matches: 6. The CDR3 sequence: CASSPPGQRPGNTIYF. The CDR3 DNA reads as TGTGCCAGCTCACCACCGGGACAGAGGCCAGGAAACACCATATATTTT.

V is TRBV9 and J is TRBJ1-2; 7 nucleotides line up with TRBD1. The ends lost 3 bases at V and 4 bases at J; junction bases unmatched: 6. Germline V lookup: CDR1 SGDLS, CDR2 YYNGEE. The CDR3 extends over 14 amino acids. The CDR3 sequence is CASSASTGSYGYTF. The CDR3 region has the DNA TGTGCCAGCAGCGCCTCGACAGGGAGCTATGGCTACACCTTC.

This clonotype was seen only a few times. The chain carries TRBV4-1 and TRBJ2-3, with no clear D. This CDR3 is 16 amino acids long. V was pared by 1 base and J by 1 base, with 12 bases between. Germline lookup yields CDR1 MGHRA and CDR2 YSYEKL. The CDR3 protein is CASSQGSGIGTDTQYF. The CDR3, as DNA: TGCGCCAGCAGCCAAGGCTCTGGGATAGGCACAGATACGCAGTATTTT.

This clonotype was seen many times. This rearrangement joins TRBV11-2 to TRBJ2-3; D is unclear. The CDR3 has 15 amino acids. Per germline, CDR1 SGHAT and CDR2 FQNNGV. Trimming took off 6 bases at V and 4 bases at J, with 17 bases between the two ends. CDR3 DNA: TGTGCCAGCAGTAGAAACTCCCTAGTGGCAGATACGCAGTATTTT. It yields the protein CASSRNSLVADTQYF. The variable domain in full, completed from reference TRBV11-2 and TRBJ2-3, reads EAGVAQSPRYKIIEKRQSVAFWCNPISGHATLYWYQQILGQGPKLLIQFQNNGVVDDSQLPKDRFSAERLKGVDSTLKIQPAKLEDSAVYLCASSRNSLVADTQYFGPGTRLTVL.

This clonotype was counted many times. The chain carries TRBV2 and TRBJ2-7; D ambiguous. This CDR3 is 15 amino acids long. The V end lost 4 bases, the J end lost 4 bases, and 17 bases lay between the germline ends. Germline CDR1 is SNHLY and CDR2 is FYNNEI. CDR3 nucleotides: TGTGCCAGCAGTGGCTCGGGTGGAGTACTGTACGAGCAGTACTTC. Translating it yields CASSGSGGVLYEQYF. Filled out from reference TRBV2 and TRBJ2-7, the complete variable domain reads EPEVTQTPSHQVTQMGQEVILRCVPISNHLYFYWYRQILGQKVEFLVSFYNNEISEKSEIFDDQFSVERPDGSNFTLKIRSTKLEDSAMYFCASSGSGGVLYEQYFGPGTRLTVT.

This clonotype was counted at least ten times. The chain combines TRBV5-4 with TRBJ1-6; 8 positions agree with TRBD1. Germline CDR1 reads SGHNT; CDR2 reads YYREEE (reference sequence). Trimming removed 0 bases from V and 7 bases from J; junction bases left unmatched: 0. This CDR3 is 14 amino acids long. The CDR3 DNA sequence: TGTGCCAGCAGCTTGGACAGGGGGAATTCACCCCTCCACTTT. Translating it yields CASSLDRGNSPLHF.

This clonotype was detected ten times or more. This chain joins TRBV11-2 and TRBJ2-5, with a weak D call TRBD2 (6 bases). The V end was cut by 1 base, the J end by 4 bases, with 13 bases between. This CDR3 region has 15 residues. Germline V gene lookup returns CDR1 SGHAT and CDR2 FQNNGV. CDR3: CASSLGRGPRETQYF. DNA for the CDR3: TGTGCCAGCAGCTTAGGGCGGGGCCCACGAGAGACCCAGTACTTC.

The chain employs TRBV2 and TRBJ2-1; D is possibly TRBD2 (6 bases). With 8 bases removed from V and 2 bases from J, the gap between germline ends came to 10 bases. There are 13 residues in the CDR3. Germline loops: CDR1 SNHLY, CDR2 FYNNEI. Here the CDR3 DNA reads TGTGCCAGCTACGGCGGGGCCTACAATGAGCAGTTCTTC. This sequence encodes CASYGGAYNEQFF.

This clonotype has ten or more counts. The chain links TRBV5-1 to TRBJ2-1; 11 bases line up with TRBD2. The CDR3 runs to 19 residues. J gave up 0 bases and V 4 bases, and 12 bases lay outside the gene matches. Germline V CDR1 and CDR2: SGHRS, YFSETQ. This chain's CDR3 is CASSISGRVGMSSYNEQFF. DNA for the CDR3: TGCGCCAGCAGCATTAGCGGGAGGGTGGGAATGAGCTCCTACAATGAGCAGTTCTTC. The complete variable domain, with remaining parts taken from reference TRBV5-1 and TRBJ2-1, reads KAGVTQTPRYLIKTRGQQVTLSCSPISGHRSVSWYQQTPGQGLQFLFEYFSETQRNKGNFPGRFSGRQFSNSRSEMNVSTLELGDSALYLCASSISGRVGMSSYNEQFFGPGTRLTVL.

The chain uses TRBV5-1 and TRBJ2-5; 13 nucleotides agree with TRBD2. V gave up 4 bases and J gave up 10 bases; unmatched junction bases: 4. Germline loops: CDR1 SGHRS, CDR2 YFSETQ. CDR3 length equals 13 residues. The CDR3 sequence is CASSPGTSGDQYF. CDR3 sequence (DNA): TGCGCCAGCAGCCCCGGGACTAGCGGGGACCAGTACTTC.

Regarding this clonotype: A much larger clone differs from this one at a single base, so this may be a read error. This chain joins TRBV6-1 and TRBJ2-7; D is unresolved. Trimming pared 5 bases from V and 0 bases from J, leaving 20 bases between. Germline-derived CDR1 and CDR2 are MNHNS and SASEGT. This CDR3 has 17 residues. For the CDR3, the DNA is TGTGCCAGCAGTCGAACGCTGTACGTCGAGTCCTCCTACGAGCAGTACTTC. Translation: CASSRTLYVESSYEQYF.

V and J are TRBV3-1 and TRBJ2-3; no definite D call. Trimming removed 0 bases at V and 5 bases at J, with 6 bases between. The CDR3 sequence is 13 residues long. The germline gives CDR1 LGHDT, CDR2 YNNKEL (reference sequence). In nucleotides, the CDR3 is TGTGCCAGCAGCCAAGATGTGGGAGATACGCAGTATTTT. Translated, it gives CASSQDVGDTQYF.

This clonotype was detected ten times or more. The gene calls are TRBV13 and TRBJ1-1; the D is unclear. V dropped 0 bases and J dropped 2 bases, with 7 bases sitting between them. The CDR3 covers 14 residues. CDR1 and CDR2 (germline): PRHDT, FYEKMQ (reference sequence). The CDR3 nucleotides read TGTGCCAGCAGCTTAGGTTGGACCAACACTGAAGCTTTCTTT. As protein: CASSLGWTNTEAFF.